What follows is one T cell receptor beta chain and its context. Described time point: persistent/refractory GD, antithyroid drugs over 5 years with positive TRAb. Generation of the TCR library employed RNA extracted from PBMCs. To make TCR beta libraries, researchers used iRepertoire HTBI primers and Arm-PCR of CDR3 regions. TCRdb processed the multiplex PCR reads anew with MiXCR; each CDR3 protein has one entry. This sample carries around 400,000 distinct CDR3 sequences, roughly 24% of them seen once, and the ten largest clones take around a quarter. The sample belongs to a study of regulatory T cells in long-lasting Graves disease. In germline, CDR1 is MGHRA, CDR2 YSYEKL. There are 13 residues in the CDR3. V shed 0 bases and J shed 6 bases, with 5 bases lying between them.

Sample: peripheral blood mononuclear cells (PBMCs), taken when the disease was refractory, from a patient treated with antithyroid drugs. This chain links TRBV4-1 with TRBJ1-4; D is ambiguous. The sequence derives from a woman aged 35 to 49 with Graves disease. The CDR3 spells CASSQEPDEKLFF. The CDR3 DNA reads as TGCGCCAGCAGCCAAGAGCCTGATGAAAAACTGTTTTTT.